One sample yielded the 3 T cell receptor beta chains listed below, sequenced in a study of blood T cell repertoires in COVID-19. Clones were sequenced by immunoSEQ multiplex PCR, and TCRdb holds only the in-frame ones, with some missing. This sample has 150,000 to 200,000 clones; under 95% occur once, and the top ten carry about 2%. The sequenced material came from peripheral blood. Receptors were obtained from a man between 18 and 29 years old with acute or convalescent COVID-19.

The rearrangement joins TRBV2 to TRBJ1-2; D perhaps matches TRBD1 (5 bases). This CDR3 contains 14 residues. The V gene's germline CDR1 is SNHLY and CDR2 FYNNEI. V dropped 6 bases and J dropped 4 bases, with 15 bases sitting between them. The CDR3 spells CASREPGGTYGYTF. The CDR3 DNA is TGTGCCAGCAGGGAGCCGGGGGGGACCTATGGCTACACCTTC.

The CDR3 DNA reads TGTGCCAGCTCAGACCGTATAGAGGGAGAAGAGACCCAGTACTTC. Residues: CASSDRIEGEETQYF. The chain combines TRBV18 with TRBJ2-5, with D possibly matching TRBD2 (5 bases). The CDR3 length is 15 residues. Between the trimmed V and J ends, which lost 5 bases and 3 bases, there was a span of 16 bases. Germline V CDR1 and CDR2: KGHSH, LQKENI. The complete variable domain, with remaining parts taken from reference TRBV18 and TRBJ2-5, reads NAGVMQNPRHLVRRRGQEARLRCSPMKGHSHVYWYRQLPEEGLKFMVYLQKENIIDESGMPKERFSAEFPKEGPSILRIQQVVRGDSAAYFCASSDRIEGEETQYFGPGTRLLVL.

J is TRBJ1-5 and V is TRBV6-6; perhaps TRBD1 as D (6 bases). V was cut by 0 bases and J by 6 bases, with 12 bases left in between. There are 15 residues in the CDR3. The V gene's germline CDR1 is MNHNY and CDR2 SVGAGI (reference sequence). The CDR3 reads CASSYSGQGTQPQHF. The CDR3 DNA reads TGTGCCAGCAGTTACTCAGGGCAGGGGACTCAGCCCCAGCATTTT.